This TCR beta chain comes out of a study of molecular identifiers for immune sequencing clone quantification. Study context: RNA from around 20,000 or 100,000 naive CD8 cells was split five ways in replicates, with four sequenced. Findings of the study overall: Over 99% of effector molecules, yet under 1% of naive-cell molecules, were held by clones above 20 RNA copies. Clone sizes that are highly expanded could be underestimated when identical TCR molecules share a barcode.

From germline, CDR1 is SGHVS and CDR2 FNYEAQ. Trimming removed 5 bases from V and 4 bases from J; junction bases left unmatched: 4. The CDR3 is 13 residues long. Listed TCR primers, together with previously described methods, were used for the bulk TCR libraries. TCRdb re-called the PCR reads through MiXCR, storing one row per CDR3 protein. The sample shows hundreds of thousands of distinct CDR3 sequences, about 25% of them seen only once. This clonotype was seen repeatedly, ten times or more. What it recognizes is unknown. The chain employs TRBV7-6 and TRBJ1-1; 7 bases line up with TRBD1. The sample taken for sequencing was naive CD8+ T cells from blood, with Jurkat cell RNA spiked in. As for subset: FACS-sorted CD8+CD4-CCR7+CD45RA+ naive T cells. The clonotype was recovered from a human donor in good health. Some libraries in this study had Jurkat cell RNA spiked in. The CDR3 here is CASSTGEGTEAFF. The CDR3 region has the DNA TGTGCCAGCAGCACAGGGGAGGGCACTGAAGCTTTCTTT.